The clone carrying this T cell receptor beta chain appeared many times. Its antigen is currently unknown. This record comes from a study of early T cells in non-severe SARS-CoV-2 infection. Background on the study: Sequencing of unsorted whole blood was done on bulk RNA, leaving chains unpaired.

Points from the study as a whole: Reliance on VDJdb matching favored anti-spike CD8 responses; private and CD4 specificities were missed.

Molecules of cDNA were individually given unique molecular identifiers that were attached to them. TCRdb re-called the 5' RACE reads with MiXCR, one entry per CDR3 protein. The table lists about 22,000 distinct CDR3 sequences, 5% of them singletons, with approximately 4.3% in the top ten. Per germline, CDR1 WNHNN and CDR2 SYGVQD (reference sequence). The CDR3 totals 15 residues. Trimming took off 3 bases at V and 5 bases at J, with 14 bases between the two ends. The specimen sequenced was whole blood. The receptor was isolated from an adult who was a healthcare worker with PCR-confirmed SARS-CoV-2 infection or an uninfected control (not recorded which). The V and J genes are TRBV10-1 and TRBJ1-5; D uncertain. CDR3 nucleotide sequence: TGCGCCAGCAGTGAACGATCCAGGCCCGATCAGCCCCAGCATTTT. It codes for CASSERSRPDQPQHF.